This T cell receptor (beta chain) was retrieved from a study of T cell changes during pregnancy in multiple sclerosis. CDR3 length: 15 amino acids. Trimming took 2 bases from V and 2 from J, leaving 12 bases between them. The germline CDR1 and CDR2 sequences are SEHNR and FQNEAQ (reference sequence). Sequencing used immunoSEQ multiplex PCR; TCRdb keeps in-frame clones, though not all of them. Found here are more than 80,000 clones, roughly 90% of them singletons; the top ten hold around 1.5%. V is TRBV7-9 and J is TRBJ2-5; the D gene is possibly TRBD2 (6 bases). The TCR originated in a female donor with multiple sclerosis, enrolled in a pregnancy study. The sequencing used peripheral blood, collected after pregnancy. This CDR3 is CASSLSSVVQETQYF. The CDR3 nucleotides are TGTGCCAGCAGCTTATCTAGCGTTGTTCAAGAGACCCAGTACTTC.